This T cell receptor (beta chain) was recorded in a study of shared clonotypes between healthy human individuals. This CDR3 region has 13 residues. V shed 4 bases and J shed 6 bases, with 10 bases lying between them. Per germline, CDR1 SGHDT and CDR2 YYEEEE. Sorted subsets were amplified in replicate PCRs using around 220 ng DNA, roughly 30,000 T cell genomes. Generated by immunoSEQ multiplex PCR, the TCRdb table keeps only in-frame clones and is missing some. The sample lists about 92,000 clones; 60% to 70% were seen once. This TCR derives from a man aged 25 to 40 in good health. Sample: memory CD8+ T cells sorted from blood. As to subset: CD45RO+ cells pooled with CCR7-negative TemRA cells. J is TRBJ2-2 and V is TRBV5-6; D is undetermined. The CDR3 region has the DNA TGTGCCAGCAGCGTAACCATCCCCGGGGAGCTGTTTTTT. Residues: CASSVTIPGELFF.